The rows below give T cell receptor beta chains drawn from one sample of a study of blood T cell repertoires in COVID-19. The repertoire was sequenced with immunoSEQ multiplex PCR; TCRdb's copy has only in-frame clones and lacks some. The table shows 200,000 to 250,000 clones, with around 86% occurring only once. Material for sequencing was peripheral blood. These receptors originate from a woman between 65 and 79 years old with active or convalescent COVID-19. Each CDR3 is given with its conserved first and last residue. Fields, in order: clone size, V gene, J gene, D gene, CDR3 protein, CDR3 DNA. D genes are given only for firm matches. The size entry is marked missing in some rows and otherwise reads once, few, many or a size class.

-	TRBV7-3	TRBJ1-6	-	CASSPDPNGPLHF	TGTGCCAGCAGCCCTGACCCCAACGGGCCCCTCCACTTT
-	TRBV10-1	TRBJ1-1	-	CASSRSFMNTEAFF	TGCGCCAGCAGTAGGAGTTTCATGAACACTGAAGCTTTCTTT
-	TRBV6-2/TRBV6-3	TRBJ1-3	-	CASSYSFGEITGNTIYF	TGTGCCAGCAGTTACAGTTTCGGGGAGATCACTGGAAACACCATATATTTT
-	TRBV7-9	TRBJ1-1	-	CASSLGNRPYTEAFF	TGTGCCAGCAGCTTAGGAAACAGGCCTTACACTGAAGCTTTCTTT
once	TRBV6-2/TRBV6-3	TRBJ2-3	-	CASSQRLVRTQYF	TGTGCCAGCAGCCAACGACTAGTTCGTACGCAGTATTTT
-	TRBV11-2	TRBJ1-4	TRBD1	CASGDRVGEKLFF	TGTGCCAGCGGTGACAGGGTGGGTGAAAAACTGTTTTTT
-	TRBV9	TRBJ2-7	TRBD1	CASSPQWDSRYEQYF	TGTGCCAGCAGCCCCCAATGGGACAGTAGGTACGAGCAGTACTTC
-	TRBV4-3	TRBJ2-1	TRBD1	CASRGGVGQGGDEQFF	TGCGCCAGCAGGGGGGGCGTTGGACAGGGTGGTGATGAGCAGTTCTTC
-	TRBV5-4	TRBJ1-6	-	CASSSDNGSPLHF	TGTGCCAGCAGCTCGGACAATGGATCACCCCTCCACTTT
-	TRBV9	TRBJ2-3	TRBD2	CASTLAGGFTDTQYF	TGTGCCAGCACCCTAGCGGGGGGATTCACAGATACGCAGTATTTT
once	TRBV5-1	TRBJ1-1	-	CASSSRGGLNTEAFF	TGCGCCAGCAGCTCCCGGGGAGGGCTGAACACTGAAGCTTTCTTT
-	TRBV5-6	TRBJ1-1	TRBD1	CASSTAGTGGLTEAFF	TGTGCCAGCAGCACGGCCGGGACAGGGGGCCTCACTGAAGCTTTCTTT
-	TRBV5-6	TRBJ1-1	TRBD1	CASSWAGGDFNTEAFF	TGTGCCAGCAGCTGGGCAGGGGGAGACTTTAACACTGAAGCTTTCTTT
once	TRBV10-3	TRBJ2-2	-	CAITGGVSPNTGELFF	TGTGCCATCACGGGCGGGGTCAGCCCGAACACCGGGGAGCTGTTTTTT
-	TRBV7-2	TRBJ1-1	-	CASSHTVEYTEAFF	TGTGCCAGCAGCCACACAGTAGAGTACACTGAAGCTTTCTTT
-	TRBV29-1	TRBJ1-1	-	CSVEVVEGTEAFF	TGCAGCGTGGAGGTGGTCGAAGGGACTGAAGCTTTCTTT
-	TRBV19	TRBJ2-1	TRBD2	CASSTGGGAVQFF	TGTGCCAGTAGTACGGGCGGGGGGGCGGTGCAGTTCTTC
-	TRBV27	TRBJ2-1	TRBD2	CASSAGLAFRNEQFF	TGTGCCAGCAGTGCTGGACTAGCTTTCAGAAATGAGCAGTTCTTC
-	TRBV19	TRBJ1-4	-	CASKKAGPRGEKLFF	TGTGCCAGCAAGAAGGCCGGGCCCCGGGGAGAAAAACTGTTTTTT
-	TRBV10-3	TRBJ1-1	TRBD1	CAISEDRAVAEAFF	TGTGCCATCAGTGAGGACAGGGCGGTAGCTGAAGCTTTCTTT
-	TRBV2	TRBJ1-2	TRBD1	CASSEQQGARGYTF	TGTGCCAGCAGTGAACAGCAGGGGGCGAGGGGCTACACCTTC
-	TRBV29-1	TRBJ1-4	-	CSALGGVRGEKLFF	TGCAGCGCACTGGGAGGGGTGCGCGGTGAAAAACTGTTTTTT
-	TRBV5-1	TRBJ2-1	-	CPSSLTGARGGEQFF	TGCCCCAGCTCGCTGACAGGGGCCAGGGGGGGTGAGCAGTTCTTC
-	TRBV5-1	TRBJ1-6	-	CASSPTTGTNSPLHF	TGCGCCAGCAGCCCCACCACAGGGACAAATTCACCCCTCCACTTT
once	TRBV12-3/TRBV12-4	TRBJ1-3	-	CASKRGNTIYF	TGTGCCAGCAAGAGAGGAAACACCATATATTTT
-	TRBV5-8	TRBJ1-4	-	CASRSPMGGEKLFF	TGTGCCAGCAGGTCCCCCATGGGGGGTGAAAAACTGTTTTTT
-	TRBV20-1	TRBJ2-1	TRBD2	CSASDTSGGAGGISEQFF	TGCAGTGCTAGTGATACTAGCGGGGGGGCCGGAGGAATTAGTGAGCAGTTCTTC
few	TRBV24-1	TRBJ2-7	TRBD2	CATGTSLNEQYF	TGTGCCACCGGGACTAGTCTCAACGAGCAGTACTTC
-	TRBV5-1	TRBJ2-5	TRBD2	CASSSGLAGGEETQYF	TGCGCCAGCAGCTCGGGACTAGCGGGGGGTGAAGAGACCCAGTACTTC
few	TRBV7-3	TRBJ1-4	-	CASSLTRGEKLFF	TGTGCCAGCAGCTTAACGCGAGGTGAAAAACTGTTTTTT
-	TRBV6-1	TRBJ2-1	-	CASSESVQGSYNEQFF	TGTGCCAGCAGTGAGTCGGTACAGGGATCCTACAATGAGCAGTTCTTC
-	TRBV4-3	TRBJ2-3	-	CASSAGRGALDTQYF	TGCGCCAGCAGCGCCGGACGGGGGGCCTTAGATACGCAGTATTTT
-	TRBV11-3	TRBJ1-1	-	CASSLPGAEAFF	TGTGCCAGCAGCCTCCCGGGGGCTGAAGCTTTCTTT
-	TRBV6-2/TRBV6-3	TRBJ2-5	-	CASSYYVGGETQYF	TGTGCCAGCAGTTACTACGTAGGAGGGGAGACCCAGTACTTC
-	TRBV4-3	TRBJ1-3	-	CASSQGWGHSGNTIYF	TGCGCCAGCAGCCAAGGGTGGGGACACTCTGGAAACACCATATATTTT
once	TRBV6-5	TRBJ2-7	-	CASSDRSEPYEQYF	TGTGCCAGCAGCGATCGATCCGAGCCCTACGAGCAGTACTTC
-	TRBV5-6	TRBJ1-1	TRBD1	CASSLWDRQNTEAFF	TGTGCCAGCAGCTTGTGGGACAGACAGAACACTGAAGCTTTCTTT
-	TRBV18	TRBJ2-3	-	CASSPPGLGGSSTDTQYF	TGTGCCAGCTCACCCCCAGGACTGGGGGGTTCTAGCACAGATACGCAGTATTTT
-	TRBV11-2	TRBJ1-3	-	CASRESSGNTIYF	TGTGCCAGCAGAGAGAGCTCTGGAAACACCATATATTTT
few	TRBV5-6	TRBJ1-2	TRBD1	CASSPDKGAIGYGHTF	TGTGCCAGCAGCCCGGATAAGGGGGCAATAGGGTATGGCCACACCTTC
-	TRBV6-1	TRBJ2-3	-	CASSDAADTQYF	TGTGCCAGCAGTGACGCGGCAGATACGCAGTATTTT
-	TRBV5-1	TRBJ1-5	TRBD1	CASNPDRGGLAQHF	TGCGCCAGCAACCCCGACAGGGGAGGGTTAGCCCAGCATTTT
-	TRBV15	TRBJ2-6	-	CATSRDISGANVLTF	TGTGCCACCAGCAGAGATATCTCTGGGGCCAACGTCCTGACTTTC
once	TRBV11-3	TRBJ1-1	-	CASSSRGNTEAFF	TGTGCCAGCAGTTCTAGGGGTAACACTGAAGCTTTCTTT
once	TRBV7-3	TRBJ1-1	-	CASSPQTVPATEAFF	TGTGCCAGCAGCCCACAGACAGTTCCCGCCACTGAAGCTTTCTTT
-	TRBV7-9	TRBJ1-4	TRBD1	CASSLGQGREKLFF	TGTGCCAGCAGCCTTGGACAGGGGAGGGAAAAACTGTTTTTT
-	TRBV9	TRBJ1-1	-	CASSPRQANTEAFF	TGTGCCAGCAGCCCCCGACAGGCCAACACTGAAGCTTTCTTT
few	TRBV11-2	TRBJ1-2	TRBD1	CASSFGTAQPGYTF	TGTGCCAGCAGCTTCGGGACAGCCCAACCTGGCTACACCTTC